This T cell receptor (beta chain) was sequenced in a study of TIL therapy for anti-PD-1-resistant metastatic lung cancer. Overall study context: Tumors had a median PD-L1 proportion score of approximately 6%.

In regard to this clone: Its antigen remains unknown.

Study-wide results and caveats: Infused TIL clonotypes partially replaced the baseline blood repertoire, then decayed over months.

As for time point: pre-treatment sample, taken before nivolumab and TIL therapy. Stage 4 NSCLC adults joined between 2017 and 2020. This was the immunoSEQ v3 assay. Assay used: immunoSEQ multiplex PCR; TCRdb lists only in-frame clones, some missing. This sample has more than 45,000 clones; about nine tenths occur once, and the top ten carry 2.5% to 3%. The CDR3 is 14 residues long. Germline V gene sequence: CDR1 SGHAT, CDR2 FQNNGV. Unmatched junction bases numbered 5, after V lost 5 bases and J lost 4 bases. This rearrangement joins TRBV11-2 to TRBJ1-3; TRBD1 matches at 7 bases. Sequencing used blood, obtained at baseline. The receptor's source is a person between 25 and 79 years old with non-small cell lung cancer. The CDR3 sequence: CASSPGGGGNTIYF. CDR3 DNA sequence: TGTGCCAGCAGCCCCGGAGGGGGCGGAAACACCATATATTTT.